This T cell receptor beta chain was observed in a study of cytotoxic CD8 clonotypes in ibrutinib-treated CLL. Overall study results and limits: Whereas clonality rose at ibrutinib response, it declined toward baseline at progression.

In its sample, this clone was seen once. The antigen is unknown. Data came from immunoSEQ multiplex PCR; TCRdb stores just in-frame clones and leaves some out. The sample records approximately 320,000 clones, 60% to 80% being singletons. V shed 0 bases and J shed 0 bases, with 15 bases lying between them. CDR1 and CDR2 (germline): MGHRA, YSYEKL. This CDR3 region has 17 residues. For TCR beta libraries, roughly 1.9 micrograms of genomic DNA were obtained from cryopreserved PBMCs. The receptor was derived from a human donor with chronic lymphocytic leukemia. The sample in question was PBMCs, obtained after 36 months of ibrutinib treatment. The V and J genes are TRBV4-1 and TRBJ2-7; a possible D gene is TRBD2 (5 bases). The CDR3 spells CASSQDRGSESSYEQYF. CDR3 sequence (DNA): TGCGCCAGCAGCCAAGATCGGGGTAGCGAGAGCTCCTACGAGCAGTACTTC.